A single sample gave rise to the 13 T cell receptor beta chains below, sequenced in a study of T cells expressing NK-cell markers. Each CDR3 protein gets one entry in TCRdb, which reprocessed the 5' RACE reads and gives no DNA. The sample holds about 550,000 distinct CDR3 sequences. The sequenced sample was blood T cells: a sorted CD56 or NKG2C T cell subset, CD4+ or CD8+ T cells, or bulk PBMC T cells (not recorded which). These receptor sequences come from a man between 18 and 29 years old in good health.

This sequence joins TRBV15 and TRBJ2-1. Germline V gene lookup returns CDR1 LNHNV and CDR2 YYDKDF (reference sequence). The CDR3 is made up of 14 amino acids. CDR3 sequence reads: CATKDRASYNEQFF.

The chain uses TRBV29-1 and TRBJ2-1; TCRdb returns TRBD2, unconfirmable since there is no DNA. The CDR3 has 15 amino acids. Germline-derived CDR1 and CDR2 are SQVTM and ANQGSEA. The CDR3 region is CSAPAGGLLSNEQFF.

The chain is built from TRBV6-5 and TRBJ1-3; TCRdb proposes TRBD1, but this gene call is untestable without DNA. The CDR3 loop spans 18 amino acids. Germline-derived CDR1 and CDR2 are MNHEY and SVGAGI. The CDR3 spells CASSYSPRDNGPGNTIYF.

The chain couples TRBV7-9 to TRBJ1-1; TCRdb lists TRBD1, though no DNA is available to test this call. The germline CDR1 and CDR2 sequences are SEHNR and FQNEAQ (reference sequence). The CDR3 has 15 residues. CDR3 in amino acids: CASQRGGRLETEAFF.

The CDR3 loop reads CSAPEQSRATEAFF. The J gene is TRBJ1-1, the V gene TRBV20-1. This CDR3 has 14 residues. Germline assignment: CDR1 DFQATT and CDR2 SNEGSKA (reference sequence).

The CDR3 protein is CAISESRASGRGSYNEQFF. This rearrangement joins TRBV10-3 to TRBJ2-1; TCRdb's assignment of TRBD2 cannot be checked, as there is no DNA. The CDR3 spans 19 residues. Germline values: CDR1 ENHRY, CDR2 SYGVKD.

This rearrangement joins TRBV12-3 or TRBV12-4 to TRBJ2-2. The CDR3 length is 14 residues. CDR3: CASRRTANTGELFF.

This rearrangement joins TRBV7-3 to TRBJ2-1; the TCRdb D gene call, TRBD2, has no DNA to confirm it. Germline CDR1 reads SGHTA; CDR2 reads FQGTGA. CDR3 length equals 14 residues. The chain's CDR3 is CASSLGLSGNEQFF. Filled out from reference TRBV7-3 and TRBJ2-1, the complete variable domain reads GAGVSQTPSNKVTEKGKYVELRCDPISGHTALYWYRQSLGQGPEFLIYFQGTGAADDSGLPNDRFFAVRPEGSVSTLKIQRTERGDSAVYLCASSLGLSGNEQFFGPGTRLTVL.

This chain uses TRBV30 with TRBJ1-1. From germline, CDR1 is GTSNPN and CDR2 SVGIG (reference sequence). The CDR3 is 12 amino acids. CDR3 loop: CAWSVSVGKAFF.

The chain carries TRBV4-1 and TRBJ2-3; absent DNA, TCRdb's TRBD2 call cannot be checked. Germline lookup yields CDR1 MGHRA and CDR2 YSYEKL. The CDR3 is 17 residues long. The CDR3: CASSQEPGTSGIDTQYF.

This chain connects TRBV20-1 to TRBJ2-5; TCRdb designates TRBD2, a call that cannot be tested without DNA. The CDR3 extends over 14 amino acids. CDR1 DFQATT and CDR2 SNEGSKA come from the germline V gene (reference sequence). The CDR3 reads CSACLAGGEETQYF.

The chain uses TRBV7-8 and TRBJ2-3. The CDR3 loop spans 16 amino acids. Germline-derived CDR1 and CDR2 are SGHVS and FQNEAQ. The CDR3 loop reads CASSLPTSSWPDTQYF.

The chain links TRBV24-1 to TRBJ2-3; the TCRdb D gene call, TRBD1, has no DNA to confirm it. The germline gives CDR1 KGHDR, CDR2 SFDVKD. The CDR3 is made up of 16 amino acids. The CDR3 region is CATSDSGQGASNTQYF.